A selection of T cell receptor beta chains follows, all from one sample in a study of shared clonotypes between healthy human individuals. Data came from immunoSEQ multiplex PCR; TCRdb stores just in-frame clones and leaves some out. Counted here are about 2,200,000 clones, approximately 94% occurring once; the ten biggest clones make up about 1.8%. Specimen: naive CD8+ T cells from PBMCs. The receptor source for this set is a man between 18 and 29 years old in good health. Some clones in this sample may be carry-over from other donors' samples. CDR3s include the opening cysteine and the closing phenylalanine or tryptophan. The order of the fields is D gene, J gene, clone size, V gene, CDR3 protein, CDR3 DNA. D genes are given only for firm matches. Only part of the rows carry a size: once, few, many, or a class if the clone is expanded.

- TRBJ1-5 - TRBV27 CASSSRGLNQPQHF TGTGCCAGCAGTTCCCGGGGCCTAAATCAGCCCCAGCATTTT
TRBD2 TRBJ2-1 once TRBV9 CASSVSGLAFFNEQFF TGTGCCAGCAGCGTGTCGGGACTAGCGTTTTTTAATGAGCAGTTCTTC
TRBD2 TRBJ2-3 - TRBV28 CASSGLAGGGADTQYF TGTGCCAGCAGTGGACTAGCGGGAGGCGGCGCAGATACGCAGTATTTT
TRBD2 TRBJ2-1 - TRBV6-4 CASSDWASGSYNEQFF TGTGCCAGCAGTGATTGGGCTAGCGGCTCCTACAATGAGCAGTTCTTC
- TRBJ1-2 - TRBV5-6 CASSLEMRSPRDYGYTF TGTGCCAGCAGCTTGGAAATGCGGTCTCCGCGGGACTATGGCTACACCTTC
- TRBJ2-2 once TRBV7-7 CASSLGGPMAGELFF TGTGCCAGCAGCTTAGGCGGGCCTATGGCCGGGGAGCTGTTTTTT
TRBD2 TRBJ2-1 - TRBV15 CATSRDGRRDYPYNEQFF TGTGCCACCAGCAGAGATGGCCGCCGGGACTATCCCTACAATGAGCAGTTCTTC
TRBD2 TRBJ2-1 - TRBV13 CASSLGRTSGRHEQFF TGTGCCAGCAGCTTAGGTCGGACTAGCGGGAGGCATGAGCAGTTCTTC
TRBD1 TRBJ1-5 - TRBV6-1 CASSERDRGLVYSNQPQHF TGTGCCAGCAGTGAACGGGACAGGGGGCTGGTTTATAGCAATCAGCCCCAGCATTTT
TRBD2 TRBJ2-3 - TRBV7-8 CASSLGGGRADTQYF TGTGCCAGCAGCTTAGGGGGAGGGCGCGCAGATACGCAGTATTTT
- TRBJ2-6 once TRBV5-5 CASSPNSGANVLTF TGTGCCAGCAGCCCGAACTCTGGGGCCAACGTCCTGACTTTC
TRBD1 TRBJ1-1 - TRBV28 CASTTPGGSGTEAFF TGTGCCAGCACTACCCCAGGGGGCAGCGGCACTGAAGCTTTCTTT
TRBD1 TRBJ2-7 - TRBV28 CASTLHIGQGIYEQYF TGTGCCAGCACCCTCCATATAGGACAGGGGATATACGAGCAGTACTTC
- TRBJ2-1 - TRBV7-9 CASSLVLVHEQFF TGTGCCAGCAGCTTAGTCCTTGTTCATGAGCAGTTCTTC
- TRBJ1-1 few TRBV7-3 CASSMGWMNTEAFF TGTGCCAGCAGCATGGGGTGGATGAACACTGAAGCTTTCTTT
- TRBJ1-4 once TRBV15 CATSRGGGGKGSEKLFF TGTGCCACCAGCAGAGGGGGTGGCGGGAAGGGGAGTGAAAAACTGTTTTTT
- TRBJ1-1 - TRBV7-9 CASSPPGWRNTEAFF TGTGCCAGCAGCCCCCCGGGGTGGAGGAACACTGAAGCTTTCTTT
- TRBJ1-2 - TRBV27 CASSLAGARGYGYTF TGTGCCAGCAGTTTAGCAGGCGCCCGGGGCTATGGCTACACCTTC
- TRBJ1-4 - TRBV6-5 CASSWTASGFEKLFF TGTGCCAGCAGTTGGACAGCTTCGGGCTTTGAAAAACTGTTTTTT
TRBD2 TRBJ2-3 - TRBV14 CASSQDYRLAGIPDTQYF TGTGCCAGCAGCCAAGATTATCGACTAGCGGGAATCCCAGATACGCAGTATTTT
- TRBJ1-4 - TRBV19 CASSIDLEGPNEKLFF TGTGCCAGTAGTATAGATCTGGAGGGCCCCAATGAAAAACTGTTTTTT
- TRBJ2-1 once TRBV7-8 CASSSAQGTYNEQFF TGTGCCAGCAGCTCTGCCCAGGGGACCTACAATGAGCAGTTCTTC
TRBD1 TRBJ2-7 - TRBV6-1 CASSTGGPYEQYF TGTGCCAGCAGTACAGGGGGACCCTACGAGCAGTACTTC
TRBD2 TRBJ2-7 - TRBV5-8 CASSFDTSGSSYEQYF TGTGCCAGCAGCTTTGACACTAGCGGCTCATCCTACGAGCAGTACTTC
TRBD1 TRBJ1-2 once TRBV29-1 CSVEETGESPNYGYTF TGCAGCGTTGAAGAAACAGGGGAATCCCCCAACTATGGCTACACCTTC
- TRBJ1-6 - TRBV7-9 CAGESGADRSPLHF TGTGCCGGAGAAAGTGGGGCAGACCGCTCACCCCTCCACTTT
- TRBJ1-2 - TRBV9 CASSVGDSPSYGYTF TGTGCCAGCAGCGTAGGTGACAGTCCCTCCTATGGCTACACCTTC
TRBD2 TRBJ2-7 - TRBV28 CASSLIAGGPTYEQYF TGTGCCAGCAGTTTGATAGCGGGAGGGCCCACCTACGAGCAGTACTTC
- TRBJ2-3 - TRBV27 CASSLLGVSLTDTQYF TGTGCCAGCAGTTTATTGGGCGTCTCCCTCACAGATACGCAGTATTTT
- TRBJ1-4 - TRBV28 CASSQENEKLFF TGTGCCAGCAGTCAGGAAAATGAAAAACTGTTTTTT
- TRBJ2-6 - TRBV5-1 CASSLGYGTAQAGANVLTF TGCGCCAGCAGCTTGGGGTACGGGACGGCTCAGGCTGGGGCCAACGTCCTGACTTTC
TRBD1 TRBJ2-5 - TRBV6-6 CASSWTGFQETQYF TGTGCCAGCAGTTGGACAGGGTTCCAAGAGACCCAGTACTTC
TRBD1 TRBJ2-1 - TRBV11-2 CATSGQGAYNEQFF TGTGCCACCTCGGGGCAGGGGGCCTACAATGAGCAGTTCTTC
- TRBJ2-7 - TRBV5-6 CASSLNHYEQYF TGTGCCAGCAGCTTGAACCACTACGAGCAGTACTTC
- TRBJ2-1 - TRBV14 CASSLILGSYNEQFF TGTGCCAGCAGCCTGATTTTGGGCTCCTACAATGAGCAGTTCTTC
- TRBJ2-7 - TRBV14 CASSQKGDRSPGVSYEQYF TGTGCCAGCAGCCAAAAAGGCGACAGGTCCCCAGGCGTTTCCTACGAGCAGTACTTC
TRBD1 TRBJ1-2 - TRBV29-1 CSVERTGLDYGYTF TGCAGCGTTGAAAGGACAGGTCTCGACTATGGCTACACCTTC
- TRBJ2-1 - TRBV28 CAIGEPEQFF TGTGCCATCGGGGAACCTGAGCAGTTCTTC
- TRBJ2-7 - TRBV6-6 CASSYPSYEQYF TGTGCCAGCAGTTACCCTAGCTACGAGCAGTACTTC